Presented here are 17 T cell receptor beta chains from one specimen sequenced in a study of T cells after yellow fever vaccination. TCRdb analysed the 5' RACE reads with MiXCR anew, one entry per CDR3 protein. This table has around 250,000 distinct CDR3 sequences, about 7% appearing once. The sequenced sample was CD4+ T cells sorted from PBMCs, obtained 15 days after the yellow fever booster vaccination. The receptors derive from a man under 40 who received the YFV17D yellow fever vaccine.

The chain has TRBV5-1 and TRBJ2-3; D is unclear. From germline, CDR1 is SGHRS and CDR2 YFSETQ. This CDR3 comprises 16 residues. Between the trimmed V and J ends, which lost 0 bases and 2 bases, there was a span of 13 bases. The CDR3 here is CASSLDSSGVTDTQYF. The DNA for the CDR3 is TGCGCCAGCAGCTTGGATTCGAGTGGAGTCACAGATACGCAGTATTTT.

The chain is built from TRBV29-1 and TRBJ2-3, with 7 bases that match TRBD2. Per germline, CDR1 SQVTM and CDR2 ANQGSEA. V dropped 7 bases and J dropped 14; count of bases not matched to a gene: 9. This CDR3 is built from 10 residues. The CDR3 bases are TGCAGCGACAGAGCGGGATACTTGTATTTT. Encoded protein: CSDRAGYLYF.

This clonotype occurred a few times. The CDR3: CASSQGGAAAYDEKLFF. DNA for the CDR3: TGTGCCAGCAGCCAAGGTGGCGCGGCCGCCTATGATGAAAAACTGTTTTTT. The chain employs TRBV4-2 and TRBJ1-4; D gene ambiguous. Germline lookup yields CDR1 LGHNA and CDR2 YNFKEQ. Trimming took 1 base from V and 6 from J, leaving 18 bases between them. The CDR3 is 17 amino acids.

This clonotype was seen a handful of times. CDR3 protein: CSARSGQNTGELFF. DNA of the CDR3: TGCAGTGCTAGGTCGGGACAAAACACCGGGGAGCTGTTTTTT. V usage is TRBV20-1 and J usage is TRBJ2-2; D is possibly TRBD1 (6 bases). Trimming took 3 bases from V and 2 from J, leaving 10 bases between them. Germline V gene lookup returns CDR1 DFQATT and CDR2 SNEGSKA (reference sequence). This CDR3 spans 14 amino acids.

V usage is TRBV7-9 and J usage is TRBJ2-3; D unresolved. This CDR3 is 14 amino acids long. Germline V gene lookup returns CDR1 SEHNR and CDR2 FQNEAQ (reference sequence). The germline V and J ends were trimmed by 3 bases and 4 bases, with 11 bases remaining between them. This chain's CDR3 is CASSFSLHADTQYF. The CDR3 nucleotides are TGTGCCAGCAGCTTTTCCTTACACGCAGATACGCAGTATTTT.

This clonotype was seen more than once but under ten times. The V call is TRBV7-3, the J call TRBJ2-2; TRBD2 aligns across 10 bases. The CDR3 covers 17 residues. V shed 5 bases and J 6 bases; nucleotides not matched to a gene: 12. Germline loops: CDR1 SGHTA, CDR2 FQGTGA. The CDR3 DNA reads as TGTGCCAGCAGCCCCTTACCTAGCGGGAGTTTCGCCGGGGAGCTGTTTTTT. This codes for CASSPLPSGSFAGELFF.

This clonotype occurred a few times. This chain connects TRBV7-2 to TRBJ2-7, with 13 positions matching TRBD2. Germline lookup yields CDR1 SGHTA and CDR2 FQGNSA. The V and J ends lost 6 bases and 5 bases, in that order; junction bases with no gene match: 4. The CDR3 is made up of 14 amino acids. CDR3 loop: CASRYGLAGDEQYF. In DNA form, the CDR3 reads TGTGCCAGCAGATATGGACTAGCGGGAGACGAGCAGTACTTC. Drawing the rest from reference TRBV7-2 and TRBJ2-7, the complete variable domain is GAGVSQSPSNKVTEKGKDVELRCDPISGHTALYWYRQSLGQGLEFLIYFQGNSAPDKSGLPSDRFSAERTGGSVSTLTIQRTQQEDSAVYLCASRYGLAGDEQYFGPGTRLTVT.

V gene TRBV6-5 combines with J gene TRBJ1-2, with D possibly TRBD1 on 5 matching bases. The CDR3 consists of 14 residues. V lost 4 bases and J 8 bases, leaving 17 bases between the germline ends. In germline, CDR1 is MNHEY, CDR2 SVGAGI. CDR3 DNA: TGTGCCAGCAGTTCCCGAGGAAAGGGGCACGGCTACACCTTC. Residues: CASSSRGKGHGYTF.

The V call is TRBV7-9, the J call TRBJ2-1; 7 bases fit TRBD2. This CDR3 spans 15 amino acids. V lost 4 bases and J lost 2; bases outside the gene matches: 5. Germline V lookup: CDR1 SEHNR, CDR2 FQNEAQ (reference sequence). The CDR3 DNA sequence: TGTGCCAGCAGCTACCCCGGGACTACCTACAATGAGCAGTTCTTC. This translates into CASSYPGTTYNEQFF.

In its sample, this clonotype was seen many times. The V call is TRBV29-1, the J call TRBJ2-2; 7 nucleotides agree with TRBD2. Germline loops: CDR1 SQVTM, CDR2 ANQGSEA. This CDR3 is 14 amino acids long. V gave up 4 bases and J gave up 1 base; unmatched junction bases: 3. CDR3 nucleotide sequence: TGCAGCGTTGGGGTAGCGGGGAACACCGGGGAGCTGTTTTTT. Protein sequence: CSVGVAGNTGELFF.

This rearrangement joins TRBV4-2 to TRBJ2-7; possible D gene TRBD2, 5 bases. Trimming cost V 10 bases and J 6 bases, with 19 bases left between them. Germline V gene sequence: CDR1 LGHNA, CDR2 YNFKEQ. The CDR3 covers 13 residues. CDR3: CAIGPGLLCEQYF. CDR3 nucleotide sequence: TGTGCCATCGGCCCCGGACTCCTCTGCGAGCAGTACTTC.

The chain recombines TRBV29-1 with TRBJ2-6; TRBD1 agrees at 12 bases. CDR1 SQVTM and CDR2 ANQGSEA come from the germline V gene. This CDR3 comprises 16 residues. V was pared by 4 bases and J by 2 bases, with 3 bases of the junction left unmatched. The CDR3 spells CSVVGTGGAGANVLTF. The CDR3 region has the DNA TGCAGCGTTGTCGGGACAGGGGGCGCTGGGGCCAACGTCCTGACTTTC.

This clonotype has a handful of counts. The chain joins TRBV6-1 to TRBJ1-2; D is possibly TRBD1 (5 bases). Trimming stripped 5 bases from V and 8 bases from J, with 15 bases between. The germline V gene encodes CDR1 MNHNS and CDR2 SASEGT. The CDR3 totals 13 residues. Here the CDR3 DNA reads TGTGCCAGCAGTCCCACAAGGGGAGAGGGCTACACCTTC. This codes for CASSPTRGEGYTF.

V is TRBV18 and J is TRBJ1-2; no clear D gene. Looked up from germline, CDR1 is KGHSH and CDR2 is LQKENI. The CDR3 is made up of 17 amino acids. Trimming removed 3 bases at V and 1 base at J, with 18 bases between. CDR3 sequence reads: CASSPAREGSFNYGYTF. DNA for the CDR3: TGTGCCAGCTCACCGGCCCGGGAGGGCAGCTTTAACTATGGCTACACCTTC.

This clonotype showed up many times. This chain links TRBV9 with TRBJ1-1; no reliable D call. The CDR3 is 14 residues long. Germline V CDR1 and CDR2: SGDLS, YYNGEE. Trimming removed 0 bases from V and 1 base from J, with 7 bases in between. As DNA, the CDR3 is TGTGCCAGCAGCGTAGCGGTGGAGAACACTGAAGCTTTCTTT. This encodes CASSVAVENTEAFF.

This clonotype came up a few times. V is TRBV5-6 and J is TRBJ2-5, with no clear D. Trimming took off 0 bases at V and 5 bases at J, with 8 bases between the two ends. CDR3 length: 13 residues. The germline V gene encodes CDR1 SGHDT and CDR2 YYEEEE. The DNA for the CDR3 is TGTGCCAGCAGCTTGGTGAATGGTGAGACCCAGTACTTC. This gives the protein CASSLVNGETQYF.

The J gene is TRBJ2-6, the V gene TRBV5-6, with D unclear. The germline V gene has CDR1 SGHDT and CDR2 YYEEEE. The CDR3 is made up of 14 amino acids. With 3 bases removed from V and 0 bases from J, the gap between germline ends came to 4 bases. CDR3 region: CASSSGSGANVLTF. CDR3 DNA: TGTGCCAGCAGCTCAGGCTCTGGGGCCAACGTCCTGACTTTC.